Following are 23 T cell receptor beta chains from one sample sequenced in a study of cytomegalovirus exposure and HLA in healthy donors. This PCR relied on a set of 60 Vbeta primers and 13 Jbeta primers. The assay was immunoSEQ multiplex PCR, and TCRdb's table has in-frame clones only and misses some. The data contain fewer than 140,000 clones, just over 70% of them singletons. Sequenced input: PBMCs. These receptors were obtained from a boy aged 5-17 years in good health and CMV-seronegative.

The rearrangement uses TRBV30 and TRBJ1-2, with unresolved D. Per germline, CDR1 GTSNPN and CDR2 SVGIG (reference sequence). The ends were cut back, 3 bases at V and 7 bases at J, with 21 bases in the middle. The CDR3 has 15 residues. CDR3 nucleotides: TGTGCCTGGAGCTCCTTAGGGCGGGCCAGCGGTGGCTACACCTTC. Translated: CAWSSLGRASGGYTF.

The V gene is TRBV27, the J gene TRBJ1-2; D gene ambiguous. The V and J ends lost 6 bases and 4 bases respectively, with 9 bases between them. In germline, CDR1 is MNHEY, CDR2 SMNVEV (reference sequence). The CDR3 length is 12 residues. CDR3 sequence (DNA): TGTGCCAGCAGCCCCCGGGGCTATGGCTACACCTTC. Encoded protein: CASSPRGYGYTF.

V and J are TRBV5-1 and TRBJ2-7, with 7 bases that match TRBD1. After removal of 0 bases from V and 3 bases from J, the junction contained 3 bases not matched to a gene. Germline CDR1 SGHRS, CDR2 YFSETQ. The CDR3 extends over 14 amino acids. The CDR3 loop is CASSLDSGGYEQYF. CDR3 bases: TGCGCCAGCAGCTTGGATTCAGGGGGCTACGAGCAGTACTTC.

This chain uses TRBV2 with TRBJ2-5; tentatively, D is TRBD1 (5 bases). The germline V gene encodes CDR1 SNHLY and CDR2 FYNNEI. The CDR3 sequence is 15 residues long. V lost 7 bases and J 5 bases, leaving 20 bases between the germline ends. CDR3 region: CASKPETALGETQYF. The CDR3, as DNA: TGTGCCAGCAAACCAGAGACAGCCTTGGGGGAGACCCAGTACTTC.

This clone appeared once. The genes are TRBV27 and TRBJ1-1; 7 nucleotides agree with TRBD1. The length of the CDR3 is 12 residues. Germline V gene lookup returns CDR1 MNHEY and CDR2 SMNVEV (reference sequence). J gave up 8 bases and V 3 bases, and 3 bases lay outside the gene matches. CDR3 bases: TGTGCCAGCAGTTTGACAGGGAAAGAAGCTTTCTTT. Translating it yields CASSLTGKEAFF.

This rearrangement joins TRBV28 to TRBJ2-3, with D possibly TRBD2 on 6 matching bases. Trimming shortened V by 6 bases and J by 6 bases, and 16 bases separated the two germline ends. Germline loops: CDR1 MDHEN, CDR2 SYDVKM. This CDR3 has 14 residues. The CDR3 spells CASSLRGGLDTQYF. The CDR3 nucleotides read TGTGCCAGCAGCCTACGTGGGGGGTTGGATACGCAGTATTTT. Drawing the rest from reference TRBV28 and TRBJ2-3, the complete variable domain is DVKVTQSSRYLVKRTGEKVFLECVQDMDHENMFWYRQDPGLGLRLIYFSYDVKMKEKGDIPEGYSVSREKKERFSLILESASTNQTSMYLCASSLRGGLDTQYFGPGTRLTVL.

The V gene is TRBV5-4, the J gene TRBJ2-2; 10 nucleotides match TRBD1. Germline CDR1 SGHNT, CDR2 YYREEE (reference sequence). V shed 4 bases and J 4 bases; nucleotides not matched to a gene: 4. CDR3 length equals 15 residues. In nucleotides, the CDR3 is TGTGCCAGCAGCGGGGACAGGGGACGCACCGGGGAGCTGTTTTTT. This codes for CASSGDRGRTGELFF.

The rearrangement joins TRBV4-3 to TRBJ2-5; 7 nucleotides line up with TRBD1. CDR1 and CDR2 (germline): LGHNA, YSLEER. J lost 3 bases, V lost 1 base, and 2 bases had no gene match. There are 14 residues in the CDR3. CDR3 region: CASSQGDSKETQYF. The CDR3 nucleotides are TGCGCCAGCAGCCAAGGGGACAGTAAAGAGACCCAGTACTTC.

The chain has TRBV2 and TRBJ1-4; TRBD1 matches 7 bases. Germline assignment: CDR1 SNHLY and CDR2 FYNNEI. Trimming removed 6 bases from V and 11 bases from J; junction bases left unmatched: 6. The length of the CDR3 is 12 residues. CDR3 protein: CASRYRGEKLFF. The CDR3 DNA is TGTGCCAGCAGGTACAGGGGAGAGAAACTGTTTTTT. The whole variable domain, remainder taken from reference TRBV2 and TRBJ1-4, is EPEVTQTPSHQVTQMGQEVILRCVPISNHLYFYWYRQILGQKVEFLVSFYNNEISEKSEIFDDQFSVERPDGSNFTLKIRSTKLEDSAMYFCASRYRGEKLFFGSGTQLSVL.

The V gene is TRBV9, the J gene TRBJ1-1; D is uncertain. The CDR3 length is 15 residues. Germline CDR1 SGDLS, CDR2 YYNGEE. Deletions cut 2 bases from V and 0 bases from J, with 11 bases between. The CDR3 nucleotides read TGTGCCAGCAGCGTTGGTAGCTGGATGAACACTGAAGCTTTCTTT. It is translated as CASSVGSWMNTEAFF.

This sequence joins TRBV25-1 and TRBJ2-3; 7 nucleotides line up with TRBD1. The CDR3 is made up of 14 amino acids. Per the germline V gene, CDR1 is MGHDK and CDR2 is SYGVNS. Losses at the gene ends were 7 bases for V and 6 bases for J; bases not matched to a gene: 10. The CDR3 is CASTTSDRVDTQYF. As DNA, the CDR3 is TGTGCCAGCACCACGTCCGACAGGGTGGATACGCAGTATTTT.

J is TRBJ1-3 and V is TRBV5-6; D is unclear. With 4 bases removed from V and 4 bases from J, the gap between germline ends came to 15 bases. This CDR3 comprises 15 residues. Germline CDR1 and CDR2: SGHDT and YYEEEE. CDR3 nucleotide sequence: TGTGCCAGCAGCCCGACGGCGGGATCCGGAAACACCATATATTTT. It specifies CASSPTAGSGNTIYF.

This clone was observed a single time. The chain employs TRBV10-3 and TRBJ2-1; 10 bases fit TRBD1. The CDR3 extends over 16 amino acids. CDR1 and CDR2 from the germline V gene are ENHRY and SYGVKD. The junction had 5 bases not matched to a gene; V was cut back by 2 bases and J by 4 bases. The CDR3 DNA reads TGTGCCATCAGTGAGCCGGACAGGGGGGATTACAATGAGCAGTTCTTC. This sequence encodes CAISEPDRGDYNEQFF.

This rearrangement joins TRBV27 to TRBJ1-2, with a tentative D call TRBD1 (5 bases). Germline V CDR1 and CDR2: MNHEY, SMNVEV (reference sequence). There are 16 residues in the CDR3. Trimming removed 5 bases from V and 1 base from J, with 17 bases in between. CDR3 sequence (DNA): TGTGCCAGCAGTCCGTCCCGGGGGATCATTAACTATGGCTACACCTTC. Translated, it gives CASSPSRGIINYGYTF.

V is TRBV28 and J is TRBJ2-7; TRBD2 matches at 8 bases. V lost 3 bases to trimming and J lost 0 bases; unmatched junction nucleotides: 10. The CDR3 runs to 17 residues. Germline V gene sequence: CDR1 MDHEN, CDR2 SYDVKM. CDR3 in DNA: TGTGCCAGCAGTTTTGCCAGCGGGGGTTATAGCTCCTACGAGCAGTACTTC. Amino acids: CASSFASGGYSSYEQYF. The whole variable domain, remainder taken from reference TRBV28 and TRBJ2-7, is DVKVTQSSRYLVKRTGEKVFLECVQDMDHENMFWYRQDPGLGLRLIYFSYDVKMKEKGDIPEGYSVSREKKERFSLILESASTNQTSMYLCASSFASGGYSSYEQYFGPGTRLTVT.

The sample holds one count of this clone. The chain carries TRBV7-9 and TRBJ2-1; TRBD2 matches at 9 bases. Losses at the gene ends were 1 base for V and 4 bases for J; bases not matched to a gene: 5. Looked up from germline, CDR1 is SEHNR and CDR2 is FQNEAQ (reference sequence). This CDR3 comprises 16 residues. DNA of the CDR3: TGTGCCAGCAGCTTAGGGGCGGGAGGGCCGTACAATGAGCAGTTCTTC. Amino acid sequence: CASSLGAGGPYNEQFF.

The chain links TRBV27 to TRBJ1-5, with TRBD1 matching 8 bases. Germline CDR1 is MNHEY and CDR2 is SMNVEV (reference sequence). This CDR3 contains 13 residues. Trimming removed 8 bases from V and 7 bases from J; junction bases left unmatched: 7. CDR3 amino acids: CASSDRGSQPQHF. CDR3 in DNA: TGTGCCAGCTCCGACAGGGGAAGCCAGCCCCAGCATTTT.

The chain couples TRBV5-1 to TRBJ2-1; 9 nucleotides match TRBD2. V shed 3 bases and J 4 bases; nucleotides not matched to a gene: 5. The V gene's germline CDR1 is SGHRS and CDR2 YFSETQ. This CDR3 region has 15 residues. The CDR3 bases are TGCGCCAGCAGCTCTGGACTAGCGCTGTACAATGAGCAGTTCTTC. It yields the protein CASSSGLALYNEQFF.

The chain uses TRBV9 and TRBJ2-1, with TRBD1 identical over 9 bases. Per germline, CDR1 SGDLS and CDR2 YYNGEE. The CDR3 consists of 15 residues. The junction had 4 bases not matched to a gene; V was cut back by 3 bases and J by 3 bases. CDR3 in DNA: TGTGCCAGCAGCGAAAGGACAGGGGACTACAATGAGCAGTTCTTC. Protein sequence: CASSERTGDYNEQFF.

The chain recombines TRBV19 with TRBJ2-2; the D gene is possibly TRBD2 (5 bases). CDR1 and CDR2 (germline): LNHDA, SQIVND (reference sequence). The V gene lost 5 bases and the J gene lost 4 bases, with 11 bases spanning the gap. CDR3 size: 14 residues. This chain's CDR3 is CASSPGRGTGELFF. DNA for the CDR3: TGTGCCAGTAGTCCCGGTCGGGGCACCGGGGAGCTGTTTTTT.

The chain has TRBV5-1 and TRBJ2-7; maybe TRBD1 (5 bases). V was shortened by 2 bases and J by 3 bases, with 12 bases between the two germline ends. CDR3 length equals 14 residues. CDR1 is SGHRS and CDR2 is YFSETQ in the germline V gene. The CDR3, as DNA: TGCGCCAGCAGCTTTCTAGGGGCCAACTACGAGCAGTACTTC. It encodes CASSFLGANYEQYF.

The chain couples TRBV29-1 to TRBJ1-4; 7 positions agree with TRBD1. After removal of 4 bases from V and 7 bases from J, the junction contained 9 bases not matched to a gene. The CDR3 is 14 amino acids. CDR1 and CDR2 (germline): SQVTM, ANQGSEA. The CDR3 sequence: CSVGETGRSEKLFF. Written as DNA, the CDR3 is TGCAGCGTTGGAGAGACAGGGCGGAGTGAAAAACTGTTTTTT. The full variable domain, completed using reference TRBV29-1 and TRBJ1-4, is SAVISQKPSRDICQRGTSLTIQCQVDSQVTMMFWYRQQPGQSLTLIATANQGSEATYESGFVIDKFPISRPNLTFSTLTVSNMSPEDSSIYLCSVGETGRSEKLFFGSGTQLSVL.

V is TRBV15 and J is TRBJ1-2; D unclear. The germline gives CDR1 LNHNV, CDR2 YYDKDF (reference sequence). CDR3 size: 13 residues. V lost 0 bases to trimming and J lost 1 base, with 3 bases between them. CDR3 residues: CATSRDRNYGYTF. The CDR3 bases are TGTGCCACCAGCAGAGATCGTAACTATGGCTACACCTTC.